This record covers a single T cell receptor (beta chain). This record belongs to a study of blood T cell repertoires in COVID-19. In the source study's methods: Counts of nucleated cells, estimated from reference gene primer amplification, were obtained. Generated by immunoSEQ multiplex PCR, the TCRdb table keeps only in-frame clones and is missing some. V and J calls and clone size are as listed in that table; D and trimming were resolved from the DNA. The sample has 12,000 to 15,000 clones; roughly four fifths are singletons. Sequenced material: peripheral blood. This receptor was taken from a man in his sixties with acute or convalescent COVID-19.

Here the CDR3 reads CASSSTARTGGEGYTF. The CDR3 DNA sequence: TGTGCCAGCAGCTCCACAGCACGGACAGGGGGCGAAGGCTACACCTTC. This rearrangement joins TRBV7-2 to TRBJ1-2, with 11 bases that match TRBD1. Per germline, CDR1 SGHTA and CDR2 FQGNSA. Unmatched junction bases numbered 12, after V lost 4 bases and J lost 8 bases. The length of the CDR3 is 16 residues.